The 31 T cell receptor beta chains in this list originate from one sample, sequenced in a study of blood T cells in healthy people across ages. A second PCR of roughly 7 to 11 cycles used a sample-barcoded 5' primer and a J-beta primer mix. Via MiXCR, TCRdb re-called the 5' RACE reads, giving one row per CDR3 protein. The sample holds about 1.5 million distinct CDR3 sequences, under 55% seen once. The sequenced sample was blood. Source of these receptors: a young woman in good health.

This clonotype was counted between two and nine times. This rearrangement joins TRBV10-3 to TRBJ2-7; tentatively, D is TRBD2 (6 bases). Germline CDR1 and CDR2: ENHRY and SYGVKD. This CDR3 region has 12 residues. V lost 5 bases to trimming and J lost 6 bases, with 11 bases between them. CDR3 region: CAISPSGGEQYF. CDR3 nucleotide sequence: TGTGCCATCAGTCCCTCCGGGGGCGAGCAGTACTTC.

The V call is TRBV2, the J call TRBJ1-2, with a tentative D call TRBD1 (6 bases). Trimming took off 6 bases at V and 6 bases at J, with 11 bases between the two ends. CDR3 length: 12 amino acids. Germline loops: CDR1 SNHLY, CDR2 FYNNEI. In DNA form, the CDR3 reads TGTGCCAGCAGAACAGGGATCCATGGCTACACCTTC. Translation: CASRTGIHGYTF. Full variable domain (remainder filled in from reference TRBV2 and TRBJ1-2): EPEVTQTPSHQVTQMGQEVILRCVPISNHLYFYWYRQILGQKVEFLVSFYNNEISEKSEIFDDQFSVERPDGSNFTLKIRSTKLEDSAMYFCASRTGIHGYTFGSGTRLTVV.

The chain recombines TRBV7-9 with TRBJ2-5; D is uncertain. Judging by the DNA end, TRBJ2-7 fits better; the J call may be wrong. CDR1 and CDR2 from the germline V gene are SEHNR and FQNEAQ (reference sequence). There are 15 residues in the CDR3. CDR3 bases: TGTGCCAGCAGCCCCTCCGACAAGAACTGGGACGAGCAGTACTTC. Translation: CASSPSDKNWDEQYF.

V and J are TRBV2 and TRBJ1-2; 7 bases align to TRBD1. Per germline, CDR1 SNHLY and CDR2 FYNNEI. V gave up 4 bases and J gave up 4 bases; unmatched junction bases: 6. The CDR3 consists of 14 residues. CDR3 sequence reads: CASSGKQGFYGYTF. CDR3 nucleotide sequence: TGTGCCAGCAGTGGAAAACAGGGGTTCTATGGCTACACCTTC. The entire variable domain, with the rest obtained from reference TRBV2 and TRBJ1-2, is as follows: EPEVTQTPSHQVTQMGQEVILRCVPISNHLYFYWYRQILGQKVEFLVSFYNNEISEKSEIFDDQFSVERPDGSNFTLKIRSTKLEDSAMYFCASSGKQGFYGYTFGSGTRLTVV.

The sample holds many counts of this clonotype. The chain recombines TRBV11-2 with TRBJ2-1, with D tentatively TRBD2 (6 bases). Trimming took 8 bases from V and 6 from J, leaving 17 bases between them. CDR3 length: 14 residues. Germline CDR1 reads SGHAT; CDR2 reads FQNNGV. CDR3 in amino acids: CASSLLGGSNEQFF. DNA for the CDR3: TGTGCCAGCTCATTACTGGGGGGTTCCAATGAGCAGTTCTTC.

The chain links TRBV20-1 to TRBJ1-5; D might be TRBD1 (6 bases). The V gene's germline CDR1 is DFQATT and CDR2 SNEGSKA (reference sequence). This CDR3 spans 14 amino acids. V was pared by 6 bases and J by 2 bases, with 14 bases between. CDR3 nucleotide sequence: TGCAGTGCGGTACAGGGTGTCGGCAATCAGCCCCAGCATTTT. Its translation: CSAVQGVGNQPQHF.

This clonotype occurred a few times. The chain couples TRBV7-2 to TRBJ2-3, with 7 positions matching TRBD2. The V gene's germline CDR1 is SGHTA and CDR2 FQGNSA. With V trimmed by 2 bases and J by 2 bases, 1 base remained unmatched. This CDR3 is 14 amino acids long. The CDR3 nucleotides read TGTGCCAGCAGCTTACTAGCGGCCACAGATACGCAGTATTTT. Amino acid sequence: CASSLLAATDTQYF.

The V call is TRBV7-9, the J call TRBJ1-1, with 9 nucleotides matching TRBD1. Per the germline V gene, CDR1 is SEHNR and CDR2 is FQNEAQ (reference sequence). The ends lost 5 bases at V and 6 bases at J; junction bases unmatched: 13. The CDR3 contains 16 residues. The CDR3 region is CASSLRQTGGIPEAFF. For the CDR3, the DNA is TGTGCCAGCAGCCTAAGACAGACAGGGGGAATCCCTGAAGCTTTCTTT.

The rearrangement uses TRBV7-2 and TRBJ2-7; D ambiguous. Germline loops: CDR1 SGHTA, CDR2 FQGNSA. V lost 1 base and J lost 3, with 16 bases in between. This CDR3 region has 16 residues. CDR3 sequence: CTSSLEPLPSYYEQYF. CDR3 bases: TGTACCAGCAGCTTAGAACCCCTACCTTCTTACTACGAGCAGTACTTC.

The sample holds a few counts of this clonotype. The V and J genes are TRBV29-1 and TRBJ2-1, with D hard to call. The germline gives CDR1 SQVTM, CDR2 ANQGSEA. V lost 3 bases, J lost 7 bases, and 4 bases lay in between. This CDR3 contains 10 residues. CDR3 nucleotide sequence: TGCAGCGTTGATTCTAATGAGCAGTTCTTC. Translated, it gives CSVDSNEQFF.

CDR3 loop: CSARDPRTPAYGYTF. In DNA form, the CDR3 reads TGCAGTGCTAGAGATCCAAGGACACCGGCCTATGGCTACACCTTC. The rearrangement links TRBV20-1 to TRBJ1-2, with a possible D match to TRBD1 (5 bases). The V end was cut by 0 bases, the J end by 4 bases, with 15 bases between. The CDR3 contains 15 residues. CDR1 and CDR2 (germline): DFQATT, SNEGSKA (reference sequence).

J is TRBJ2-1 and V is TRBV9; TRBD2 matches 11 bases. The DNA end lines up better with TRBJ2-7; the J call may be wrong. The V gene's germline CDR1 is SGDLS and CDR2 YYNGEE. The length of the CDR3 is 16 residues. The CDR3 DNA is TGTGCCAGCAGCACCACTAGCGGGAGCTCCTACAATGAGCAGTACTTC. Translated, it gives CASSTTSGSSYNEQYF.

In its sample, this clonotype was seen a few times. The genes are TRBV12-3 or TRBV12-4 and TRBJ2-7; no definite D call. The CDR3 sequence is 14 residues long. V lost 5 bases and J 1 base, leaving 12 bases between the germline ends. CDR3 nucleotides: TGTGCCAGCAGTGACGGTATAGTTTCCTACGAGCAGTACTTC. Protein: CASSDGIVSYEQYF.

This clonotype was observed a handful of times. V gene TRBV5-5 combines with J gene TRBJ2-2; unclear D gene. Germline V lookup: CDR1 SGHKS, CDR2 YYEKEE (reference sequence). Trimming removed 4 bases at V and 1 base at J, with 11 bases between. The CDR3 runs to 15 residues. CDR3 nucleotide sequence: TGTGCCAGCAGCGTTAATATACTGAACACCGGGGAGCTGTTTTTT. It encodes CASSVNILNTGELFF.

The chain combines TRBV29-1 with TRBJ2-7; D is unclear. V gave up 0 bases and J gave up 5 bases, with 8 bases separating them. Germline CDR1 reads SQVTM; CDR2 reads ANQGSEA. There are 12 residues in the CDR3. The CDR3, as DNA: TGCAGCGTTGAAGATATTCAAGACGAGCAGTACTTC. Protein: CSVEDIQDEQYF.

This clonotype was seen more than once but under ten times. The genes are TRBV20-1 and TRBJ2-1, with TRBD2 identical over 12 bases. Looked up from germline, CDR1 is DFQATT and CDR2 is SNEGSKA (reference sequence). The CDR3 runs 16 residues. V was clipped by 2 bases and J by 9 bases; unmatched bases: 11. CDR3 loop: CSARKPGLAGLGEQFF. The CDR3 region has the DNA TGCAGTGCTAGAAAACCCGGACTAGCGGGATTGGGTGAGCAGTTCTTC.

The genes are TRBV20-1 and TRBJ1-2; weak D call: TRBD1 (6 bases). This CDR3 spans 14 amino acids. Trimming took off 0 bases at V and 2 bases at J, with 10 bases between the two ends. Germline V gives CDR1 DFQATT, CDR2 SNEGSKA (reference sequence). The CDR3 DNA is TGCAGTGCTAGAGAGGGGACAACAAACTATGGCTACACCTTC. Amino acids: CSAREGTTNYGYTF.

The chain carries TRBV6-5 and TRBJ2-3; 11 nucleotides match TRBD2. From germline, CDR1 is MNHEY and CDR2 SVGAGI. The CDR3 consists of 18 residues. Trimming cost V 0 bases and J 2 bases; bases outside gene matches: 7. The CDR3 nucleotides read TGTGCCAGCAGTTACTCAAATCGACTAGCGGGGTCCACAGATACGCAGTATTTT. Amino acids: CASSYSNRLAGSTDTQYF.

The rearrangement uses TRBV7-2 and TRBJ1-6; D is perhaps TRBD1 (6 bases). Trimming cost V 0 bases and J 7 bases, with 13 bases left between them. The CDR3 runs to 16 residues. The germline V gene encodes CDR1 SGHTA and CDR2 FQGNSA. CDR3 protein: CASSLASTRGNSPLHF. The CDR3 coding sequence is TGTGCCAGCAGCTTAGCCTCGACAAGGGGGAATTCACCCCTCCACTTT.

The V gene is TRBV5-5, the J gene TRBJ1-1, with 7 bases that match TRBD1. There are 13 residues in the CDR3. Germline CDR1 is SGHKS and CDR2 is YYEKEE (reference sequence). Trimming took 5 bases from V and 4 from J; bases not matched to a gene: 5. CDR3 protein: CASSYDRVTEAFF. In nucleotides, the CDR3 is TGTGCCAGCAGTTACGACAGGGTCACTGAAGCTTTCTTT.

This clonotype was picked up a small number of times. The J gene is TRBJ2-7, the V gene TRBV27, with 9 bases matching TRBD1. Per germline, CDR1 MNHEY and CDR2 SMNVEV (reference sequence). The V and J ends lost 2 bases and 2 bases, in that order; junction bases with no gene match: 4. The length of the CDR3 is 15 residues. In nucleotides, the CDR3 is TGTGCCAGCAGTTTAAGTGGGACAGGGCCCTACGAGCAGTACTTC. Translating gives CASSLSGTGPYEQYF.

V usage is TRBV7-2 and J usage is TRBJ2-1; 11 positions match TRBD1. CDR1 and CDR2 from the germline V gene are SGHTA and FQGNSA. Trimming at V came to 5 bases and at J to 3 bases, leaving 6 bases not matched to a gene. The CDR3 covers 16 residues. The CDR3 sequence is CASSRTGTGGYNEQFF. The CDR3 DNA sequence: TGTGCCAGCAGCAGAACCGGGACAGGGGGCTACAATGAGCAGTTCTTC.

The rearrangement joins TRBV4-2 to TRBJ2-3; 7 bases line up with TRBD2. J was trimmed by 4 bases and V by 3 bases; bases with no gene match: 7. CDR3 size: 15 residues. CDR1 is LGHNA and CDR2 is YNFKEQ in the germline V gene. The CDR3 coding sequence is TGTGCCAGCAGCCACAGGGCGGGGAGGGCAGATACGCAGTATTTT. Translated, it gives CASSHRAGRADTQYF.

The CDR3 loop is CSAKGWGLAGGNEQFF. The CDR3, as DNA: TGCAGTGCTAAGGGTTGGGGTCTAGCGGGAGGCAATGAGCAGTTCTTC. The chain joins TRBV20-1 to TRBJ2-1, with 11 bases fitting TRBD2. V was pared by 4 bases and J by 6 bases, with 11 bases of the junction left unmatched. CDR1 DFQATT and CDR2 SNEGSKA come from the germline V gene (reference sequence). This CDR3 comprises 16 residues.

The chain employs TRBV5-6 and TRBJ2-1, with D possibly matching TRBD2 (5 bases). The CDR3 consists of 17 residues. The germline gives CDR1 SGHDT, CDR2 YYEEEE. V lost 1 base, J lost 0 bases, and 14 bases lay in between. The CDR3 sequence: CASSLFHSGSSYNEQFF. CDR3 nucleotides: TGTGCCAGCAGCTTGTTCCACAGCGGAAGCTCCTACAATGAGCAGTTCTTC.

The CDR3 nucleotides are TGCAGTGCCCCCCAGGGGGGGAATCAGCCCCAGCATTTT. This gives the protein CSAPQGGNQPQHF. The V gene is TRBV20-1, the J gene TRBJ1-5, with TRBD1 identical over 7 bases. Germline trimming cut 6 bases from V and 4 bases from J; bases unmatched to any gene: 6. Germline CDR1 is DFQATT and CDR2 is SNEGSKA (reference sequence). The CDR3 has 13 residues.

V usage is TRBV20-1 and J usage is TRBJ2-5; TRBD2 aligns across 12 bases. In germline, CDR1 is DFQATT, CDR2 SNEGSKA (reference sequence). The CDR3 consists of 17 residues. The J segment lost 0 bases and the V segment lost 6 bases, leaving 11 bases of the junction unmatched. DNA for the CDR3: TGCAGTGCCCCGCGACTAGCGGGGGCCGTGTACCAAGAGACCCAGTACTTC. Amino acids: CSAPRLAGAVYQETQYF.

Many counts were recorded for this clonotype. This sequence joins TRBV5-1 and TRBJ2-3; 10 bases are a match to TRBD2. From germline, CDR1 is SGHRS and CDR2 YFSETQ. CDR3 size: 16 residues. The trim removed 0 bases at V and 1 base at J, leaving 2 bases unmatched. Written as DNA, the CDR3 is TGCGCCAGCAGCTTGGAGCTAGCGGGGGGCACAGATACGCAGTATTTT. Translating it yields CASSLELAGGTDTQYF.

This clonotype was seen many times. The rearrangement joins TRBV12-3 or TRBV12-4 to TRBJ2-7; D unresolved. Trimming removed 5 bases from V and 3 bases from J, with 8 bases in between. The CDR3 consists of 12 residues. The DNA of the CDR3 is TGTGCCAGCAGTGCCCGCGGCTACGAGCAGTACTTC. It specifies CASSARGYEQYF.

Details on this clonotype: One end of the junction does not line up with germline, which may come from a read error. The rearrangement uses TRBV5-1 and TRBJ1-2; D possibly corresponds to TRBD1 (6 bases). The germline V gene has CDR1 SGHRS and CDR2 YFSETQ. CDR3 length: 15 residues. CDR3 DNA: TGCGCCAGCAGCCTCCGGGACACAACTAACTGTGGCTACACCTTC. Translating gives CASSLRDTTNCGYTF.

The chain couples TRBV4-2 to TRBJ2-1; weak D call: TRBD2 (5 bases). Germline CDR1 LGHNA, CDR2 YNFKEQ. Trimming pared 4 bases from V and 5 bases from J, leaving 15 bases between. This CDR3 is built from 15 residues. The CDR3 protein is CASSLDFSRDNEQFF. The CDR3 DNA reads as TGTGCCAGCAGCCTCGACTTCTCGCGGGACAATGAGCAGTTCTTC.